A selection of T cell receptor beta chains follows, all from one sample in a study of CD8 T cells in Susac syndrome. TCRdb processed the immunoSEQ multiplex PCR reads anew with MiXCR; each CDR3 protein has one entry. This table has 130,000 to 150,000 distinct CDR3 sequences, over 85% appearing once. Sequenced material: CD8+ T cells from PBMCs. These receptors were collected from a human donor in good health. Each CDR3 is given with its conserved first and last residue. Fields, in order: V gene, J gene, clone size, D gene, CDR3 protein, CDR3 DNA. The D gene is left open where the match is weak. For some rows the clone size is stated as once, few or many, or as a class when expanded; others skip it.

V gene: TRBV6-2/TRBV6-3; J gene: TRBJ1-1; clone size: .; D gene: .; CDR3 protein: CASSTGRPEAFF; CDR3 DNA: TGTGCCAGCAGCACAGGGCGCCCTGAAGCTTTCTTT
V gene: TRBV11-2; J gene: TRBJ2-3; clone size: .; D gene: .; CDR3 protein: CASSLAYSSDTQYF; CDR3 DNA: TGTGCCAGCAGCTTAGCTTACTCATCGGATACGCAGTATTTT
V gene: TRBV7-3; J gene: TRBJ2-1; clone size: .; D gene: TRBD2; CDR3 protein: CASSLSPSGVNEQFF; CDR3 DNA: TGTGCCAGCAGCTTAAGTCCTAGCGGGGTAAATGAGCAGTTCTTC
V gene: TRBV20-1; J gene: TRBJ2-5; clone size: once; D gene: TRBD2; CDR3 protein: CSARASWSGSSETQYF; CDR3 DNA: TGCAGTGCTAGAGCCTCGTGGAGCGGGAGTTCTGAGACCCAGTACTTC
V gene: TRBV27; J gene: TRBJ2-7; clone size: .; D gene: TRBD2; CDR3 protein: CASGRAGGSYEQYF; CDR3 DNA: TGTGCCAGCGGACGGGCGGGAGGCTCCTACGAGCAGTACTTC
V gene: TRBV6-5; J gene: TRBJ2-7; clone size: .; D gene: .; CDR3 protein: CASIGPGPYEQYF; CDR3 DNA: TGTGCCAGCATCGGTCCAGGCCCCTACGAGCAGTACTTC
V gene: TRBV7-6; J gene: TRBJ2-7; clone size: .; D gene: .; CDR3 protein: CASSSGGNYEQYF; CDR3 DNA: TGTGCCAGCAGCTCCGGAGGGAACTACGAGCAGTACTTC
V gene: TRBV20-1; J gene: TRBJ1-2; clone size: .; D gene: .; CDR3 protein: CSARYTGLSGYTF; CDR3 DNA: TGCAGTGCTAGATATACAGGGCTGAGTGGCTACACCTTC
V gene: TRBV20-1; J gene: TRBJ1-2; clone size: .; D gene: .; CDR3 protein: CSAASARFSFYGYTF; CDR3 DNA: TGCAGTGCAGCCTCCGCTCGGTTCTCTTTCTATGGCTACACCTTC
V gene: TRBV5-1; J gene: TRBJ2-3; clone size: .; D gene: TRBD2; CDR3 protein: CASSVGLAGAVDTQYF; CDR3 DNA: TGCGCCAGCAGCGTGGGACTAGCGGGAGCGGTAGATACGCAGTATTTT
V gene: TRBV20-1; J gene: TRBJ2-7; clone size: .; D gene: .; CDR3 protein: CSARESGAYEQYF; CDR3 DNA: TGCAGTGCTAGAGAGAGCGGTGCCTACGAGCAGTACTTC
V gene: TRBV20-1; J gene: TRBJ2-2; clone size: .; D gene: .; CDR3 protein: CSAREGVNTGELFF; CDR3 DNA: TGCAGTGCTAGAGAGGGGGTGAACACCGGGGAGCTGTTTTTT
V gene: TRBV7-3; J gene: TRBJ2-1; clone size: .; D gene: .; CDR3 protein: CASSLISSNEQFF; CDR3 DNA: TGTGCCAGCAGCTTAATCTCTTCCAATGAGCAGTTCTTC
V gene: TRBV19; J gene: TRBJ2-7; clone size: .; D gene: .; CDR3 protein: CASSIQRTTDEQYF; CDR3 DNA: TGTGCCAGTAGTATCCAGCGGACTACCGACGAGCAGTACTTC
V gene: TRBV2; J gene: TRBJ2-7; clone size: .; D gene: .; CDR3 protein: CASRDSSGEQYF; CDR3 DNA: TGTGCCAGCAGGGACTCCTCGGGCGAGCAGTACTTC
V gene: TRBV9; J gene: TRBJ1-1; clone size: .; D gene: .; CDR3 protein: CASSVGGETEAFF; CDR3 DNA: TGTGCCAGCAGCGTAGGTGGGGAAACTGAAGCTTTCTTT
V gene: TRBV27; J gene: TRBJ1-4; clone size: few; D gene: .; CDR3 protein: CASSFSGTYGEKLFF; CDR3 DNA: TGTGCCAGCAGTTTTTCCGGGACCTATGGTGAAAAACTGTTTTTT
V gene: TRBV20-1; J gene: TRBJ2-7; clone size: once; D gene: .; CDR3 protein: CSARDRGDRAYEQYF; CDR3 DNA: TGCAGTGCTAGAGATAGAGGGGACCGAGCCTACGAGCAGTACTTC
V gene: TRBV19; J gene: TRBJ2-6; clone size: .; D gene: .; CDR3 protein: CASSNRVGGANVLTF; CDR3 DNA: TGTGCCAGTAGCAACAGGGTCGGTGGGGCCAACGTCCTGACTTTC
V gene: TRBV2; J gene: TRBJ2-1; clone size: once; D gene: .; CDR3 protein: CASRVPSGSYNEQFF; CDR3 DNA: TGTGCCAGCAGGGTGCCCAGCGGCTCATACAATGAGCAGTTCTTC
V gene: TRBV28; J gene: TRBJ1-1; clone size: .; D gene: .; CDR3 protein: CASSSELNTEAFF; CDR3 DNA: TGTGCCAGCTCCTCGGAGTTGAACACTGAAGCTTTCTTT
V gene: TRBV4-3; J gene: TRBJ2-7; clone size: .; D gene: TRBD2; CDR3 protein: CASSQDPLAGGQRHEQYF; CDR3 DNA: TGCGCCAGCAGCCAAGATCCCCTAGCGGGAGGCCAGAGGCACGAGCAGTACTTC
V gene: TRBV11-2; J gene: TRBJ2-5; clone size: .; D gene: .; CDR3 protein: CASSNPGERNQETQYF; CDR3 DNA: TGTGCCAGCAGCAACCCGGGAGAGAGAAACCAAGAGACCCAGTACTTC
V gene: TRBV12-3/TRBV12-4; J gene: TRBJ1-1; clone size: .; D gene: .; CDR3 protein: CASSSPGMGKAEAFF; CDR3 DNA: TGTGCCAGCAGTTCCCCCGGTATGGGGAAGGCTGAAGCTTTCTTT
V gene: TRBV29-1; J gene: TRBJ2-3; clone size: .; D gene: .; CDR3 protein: CSGDTSSTDTQYF; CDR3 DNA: TGCAGCGGTGACACCAGCTCCACAGATACGCAGTATTTT
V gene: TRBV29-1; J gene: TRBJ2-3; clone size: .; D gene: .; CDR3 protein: CSVELAGGEDTQYF; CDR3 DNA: TGCAGCGTTGAATTGGCAGGGGGGGAAGATACGCAGTATTTT
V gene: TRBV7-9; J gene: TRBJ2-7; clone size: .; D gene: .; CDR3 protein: CASSHRDQRGEQYF; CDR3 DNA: TGTGCCAGCAGCCACCGGGACCAGAGAGGCGAGCAGTACTTC
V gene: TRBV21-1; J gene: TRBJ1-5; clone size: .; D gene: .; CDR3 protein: CATPGYGQPQHF; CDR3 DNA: TGTGCCACCCCAGGGTACGGTCAGCCCCAGCATTTT
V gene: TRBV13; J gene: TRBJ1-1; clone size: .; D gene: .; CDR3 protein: CASSLGRRMNTEAFF; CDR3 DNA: TGTGCCAGCAGCTTAGGACGGAGGATGAACACTGAAGCTTTCTTT
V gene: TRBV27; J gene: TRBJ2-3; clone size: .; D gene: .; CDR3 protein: CASSPGAGPPADTQYF; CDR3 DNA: TGTGCCAGCAGTCCCGGGGCCGGGCCTCCAGCAGATACGCAGTATTTT
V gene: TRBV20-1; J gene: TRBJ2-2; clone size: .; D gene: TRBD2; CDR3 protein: CSARWLAGGAGELFF; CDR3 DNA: TGCAGTGCTAGGTGGCTAGCGGGTGGGGCCGGGGAGCTGTTTTTT
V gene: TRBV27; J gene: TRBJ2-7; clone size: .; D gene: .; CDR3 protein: CASSLTPGSPYEQYF; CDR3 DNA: TGTGCCAGCAGTCTCACTCCGGGATCCCCCTACGAGCAGTACTTC
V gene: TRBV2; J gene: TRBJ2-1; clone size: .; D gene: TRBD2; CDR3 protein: CASIYSGSWPYNEQFF; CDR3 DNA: TGTGCCAGCATCTATAGCGGGAGTTGGCCCTACAATGAGCAGTTCTTC
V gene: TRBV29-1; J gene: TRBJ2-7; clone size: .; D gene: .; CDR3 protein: CSPVREEEDEQYF; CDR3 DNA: TGCAGCCCCGTGAGAGAAGAAGAAGACGAGCAGTACTTC
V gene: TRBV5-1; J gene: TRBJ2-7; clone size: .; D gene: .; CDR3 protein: CASSLGGLRSRENHEQYF; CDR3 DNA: TGCGCCAGCAGCTTGGGTGGACTGCGGTCCAGGGAGAACCACGAGCAGTACTTC
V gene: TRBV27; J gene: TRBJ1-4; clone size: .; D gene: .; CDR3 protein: CASSLSGGANEKLFF; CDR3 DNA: TGTGCCAGCAGCTTATCGGGAGGGGCTAATGAAAAACTGTTTTTT
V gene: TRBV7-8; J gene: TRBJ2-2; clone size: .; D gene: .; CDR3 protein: CASSFVLLNTGELFF; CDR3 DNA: TGTGCCAGCAGCTTCGTTCTCCTCAACACCGGGGAGCTGTTTTTT
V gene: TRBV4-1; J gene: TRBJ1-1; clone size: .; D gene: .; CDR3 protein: CASSQVRGASTEAFF; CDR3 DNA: TGCGCCAGCAGCCAGGTTAGGGGGGCGAGTACTGAAGCTTTCTTT
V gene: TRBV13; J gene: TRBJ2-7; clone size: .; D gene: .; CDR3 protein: CASSAQLSEQYF; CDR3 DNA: TGTGCCAGCAGCGCCCAGCTCTCCGAGCAGTACTTC
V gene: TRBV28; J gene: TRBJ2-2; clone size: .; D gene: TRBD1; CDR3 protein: CASGGQGSWITGELFF; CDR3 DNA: TGTGCCAGCGGAGGACAGGGAAGCTGGATCACCGGGGAGCTGTTTTTT
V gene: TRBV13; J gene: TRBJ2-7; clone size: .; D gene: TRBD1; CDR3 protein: CASSPKTGGLSYEQYF; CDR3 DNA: TGTGCCAGCAGCCCAAAGACAGGGGGCCTCTCCTACGAGCAGTACTTC
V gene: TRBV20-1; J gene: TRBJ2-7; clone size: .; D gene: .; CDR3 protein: CSARDSLRVEQYF; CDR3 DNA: TGCAGTGCTAGAGATTCCCTCAGGGTCGAGCAGTACTTC
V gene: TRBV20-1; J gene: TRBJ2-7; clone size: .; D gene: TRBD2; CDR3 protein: CSAEVPGLEFSEQYF; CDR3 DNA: TGCAGTGCTGAAGTTCCGGGACTAGAGTTCTCCGAGCAGTACTTC
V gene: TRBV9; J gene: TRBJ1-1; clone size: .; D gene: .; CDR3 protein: CASSDLTGQNTEAFF; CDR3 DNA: TGTGCCAGCAGCGACCTGACAGGTCAGAACACTGAAGCTTTCTTT
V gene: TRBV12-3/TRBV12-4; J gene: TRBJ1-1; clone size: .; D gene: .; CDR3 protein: CASSFSAECFF; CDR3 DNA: TGTGCCAGCAGTTTTTCGGCGGAATGCTTCTTT
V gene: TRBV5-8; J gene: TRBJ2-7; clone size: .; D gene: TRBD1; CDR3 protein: CASSPRQGAVYEQYF; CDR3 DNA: TGTGCCAGCAGCCCCAGACAGGGGGCGGTCTACGAGCAGTACTTC
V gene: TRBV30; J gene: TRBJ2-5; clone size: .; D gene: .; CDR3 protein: CTAQDNQETQYF; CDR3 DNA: TGCACCGCCCAGGACAACCAAGAGACCCAGTACTTC
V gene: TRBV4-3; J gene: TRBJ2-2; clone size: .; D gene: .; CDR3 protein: CASSQGDSRPTGELFF; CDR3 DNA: TGCGCCAGCAGCCAAGGGGATAGTCGGCCCACCGGGGAGCTGTTTTTT
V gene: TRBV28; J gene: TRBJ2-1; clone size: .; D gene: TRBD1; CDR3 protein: CASSLFGQGRNEQFF; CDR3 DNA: TGTGCCAGCAGTTTATTTGGACAGGGAAGGAATGAGCAGTTCTTC
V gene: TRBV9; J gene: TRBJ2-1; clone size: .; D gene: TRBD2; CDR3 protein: CASSVVHGTSIYNEQFF; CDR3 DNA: TGTGCCAGCAGCGTAGTACACGGGACTAGCATATACAATGAGCAGTTCTTC
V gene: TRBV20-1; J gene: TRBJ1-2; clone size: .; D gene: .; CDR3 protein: CSAGQPPSNYGYTF; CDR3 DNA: TGCAGTGCTGGACAGCCACCGTCCAACTATGGCTACACCTTC
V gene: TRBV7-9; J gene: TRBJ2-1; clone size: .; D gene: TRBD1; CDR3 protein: CASSPGQGDLYNEQFF; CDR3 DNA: TGTGCCAGCAGCCCGGGACAGGGGGACCTCTACAATGAGCAGTTCTTC
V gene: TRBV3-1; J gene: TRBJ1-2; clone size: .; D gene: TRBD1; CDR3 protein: CASSVRRQGVMGYTF; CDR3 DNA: TGTGCCAGCAGCGTTAGACGGCAGGGGGTTATGGGCTACACCTTC
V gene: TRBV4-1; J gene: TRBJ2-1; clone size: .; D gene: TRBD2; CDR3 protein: CASSQLSSGGNEQFF; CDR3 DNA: TGCGCCAGCAGCCAATTGTCTAGCGGGGGGAATGAGCAGTTCTTC
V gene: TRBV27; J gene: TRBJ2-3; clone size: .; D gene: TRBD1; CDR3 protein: CASSWTGGLTDTQYF; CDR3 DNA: TGTGCCAGCTCCTGGACAGGAGGATTGACAGATACGCAGTATTTT
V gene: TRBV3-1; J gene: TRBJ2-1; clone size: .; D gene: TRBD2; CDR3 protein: CASSQVPELAFDNEQFF; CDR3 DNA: TGTGCCAGCAGCCAAGTCCCGGAACTAGCGTTCGACAATGAGCAGTTCTTC
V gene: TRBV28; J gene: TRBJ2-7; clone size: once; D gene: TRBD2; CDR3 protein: CASSPRGSGSYEQYF; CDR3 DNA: TGTGCCAGCAGTCCCCGGGGTAGCGGGAGCTACGAGCAGTACTTC
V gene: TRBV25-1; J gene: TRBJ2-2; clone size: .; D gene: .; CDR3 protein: CASSDDTGELFF; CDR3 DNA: TGTGCCAGCAGTGATGACACCGGGGAGCTGTTTTTT
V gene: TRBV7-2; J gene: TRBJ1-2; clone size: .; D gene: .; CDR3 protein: CASSFYGGLSYGYTF; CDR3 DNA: TGTGCCAGCAGCTTTTATGGGGGCCTCTCCTATGGCTACACCTTC